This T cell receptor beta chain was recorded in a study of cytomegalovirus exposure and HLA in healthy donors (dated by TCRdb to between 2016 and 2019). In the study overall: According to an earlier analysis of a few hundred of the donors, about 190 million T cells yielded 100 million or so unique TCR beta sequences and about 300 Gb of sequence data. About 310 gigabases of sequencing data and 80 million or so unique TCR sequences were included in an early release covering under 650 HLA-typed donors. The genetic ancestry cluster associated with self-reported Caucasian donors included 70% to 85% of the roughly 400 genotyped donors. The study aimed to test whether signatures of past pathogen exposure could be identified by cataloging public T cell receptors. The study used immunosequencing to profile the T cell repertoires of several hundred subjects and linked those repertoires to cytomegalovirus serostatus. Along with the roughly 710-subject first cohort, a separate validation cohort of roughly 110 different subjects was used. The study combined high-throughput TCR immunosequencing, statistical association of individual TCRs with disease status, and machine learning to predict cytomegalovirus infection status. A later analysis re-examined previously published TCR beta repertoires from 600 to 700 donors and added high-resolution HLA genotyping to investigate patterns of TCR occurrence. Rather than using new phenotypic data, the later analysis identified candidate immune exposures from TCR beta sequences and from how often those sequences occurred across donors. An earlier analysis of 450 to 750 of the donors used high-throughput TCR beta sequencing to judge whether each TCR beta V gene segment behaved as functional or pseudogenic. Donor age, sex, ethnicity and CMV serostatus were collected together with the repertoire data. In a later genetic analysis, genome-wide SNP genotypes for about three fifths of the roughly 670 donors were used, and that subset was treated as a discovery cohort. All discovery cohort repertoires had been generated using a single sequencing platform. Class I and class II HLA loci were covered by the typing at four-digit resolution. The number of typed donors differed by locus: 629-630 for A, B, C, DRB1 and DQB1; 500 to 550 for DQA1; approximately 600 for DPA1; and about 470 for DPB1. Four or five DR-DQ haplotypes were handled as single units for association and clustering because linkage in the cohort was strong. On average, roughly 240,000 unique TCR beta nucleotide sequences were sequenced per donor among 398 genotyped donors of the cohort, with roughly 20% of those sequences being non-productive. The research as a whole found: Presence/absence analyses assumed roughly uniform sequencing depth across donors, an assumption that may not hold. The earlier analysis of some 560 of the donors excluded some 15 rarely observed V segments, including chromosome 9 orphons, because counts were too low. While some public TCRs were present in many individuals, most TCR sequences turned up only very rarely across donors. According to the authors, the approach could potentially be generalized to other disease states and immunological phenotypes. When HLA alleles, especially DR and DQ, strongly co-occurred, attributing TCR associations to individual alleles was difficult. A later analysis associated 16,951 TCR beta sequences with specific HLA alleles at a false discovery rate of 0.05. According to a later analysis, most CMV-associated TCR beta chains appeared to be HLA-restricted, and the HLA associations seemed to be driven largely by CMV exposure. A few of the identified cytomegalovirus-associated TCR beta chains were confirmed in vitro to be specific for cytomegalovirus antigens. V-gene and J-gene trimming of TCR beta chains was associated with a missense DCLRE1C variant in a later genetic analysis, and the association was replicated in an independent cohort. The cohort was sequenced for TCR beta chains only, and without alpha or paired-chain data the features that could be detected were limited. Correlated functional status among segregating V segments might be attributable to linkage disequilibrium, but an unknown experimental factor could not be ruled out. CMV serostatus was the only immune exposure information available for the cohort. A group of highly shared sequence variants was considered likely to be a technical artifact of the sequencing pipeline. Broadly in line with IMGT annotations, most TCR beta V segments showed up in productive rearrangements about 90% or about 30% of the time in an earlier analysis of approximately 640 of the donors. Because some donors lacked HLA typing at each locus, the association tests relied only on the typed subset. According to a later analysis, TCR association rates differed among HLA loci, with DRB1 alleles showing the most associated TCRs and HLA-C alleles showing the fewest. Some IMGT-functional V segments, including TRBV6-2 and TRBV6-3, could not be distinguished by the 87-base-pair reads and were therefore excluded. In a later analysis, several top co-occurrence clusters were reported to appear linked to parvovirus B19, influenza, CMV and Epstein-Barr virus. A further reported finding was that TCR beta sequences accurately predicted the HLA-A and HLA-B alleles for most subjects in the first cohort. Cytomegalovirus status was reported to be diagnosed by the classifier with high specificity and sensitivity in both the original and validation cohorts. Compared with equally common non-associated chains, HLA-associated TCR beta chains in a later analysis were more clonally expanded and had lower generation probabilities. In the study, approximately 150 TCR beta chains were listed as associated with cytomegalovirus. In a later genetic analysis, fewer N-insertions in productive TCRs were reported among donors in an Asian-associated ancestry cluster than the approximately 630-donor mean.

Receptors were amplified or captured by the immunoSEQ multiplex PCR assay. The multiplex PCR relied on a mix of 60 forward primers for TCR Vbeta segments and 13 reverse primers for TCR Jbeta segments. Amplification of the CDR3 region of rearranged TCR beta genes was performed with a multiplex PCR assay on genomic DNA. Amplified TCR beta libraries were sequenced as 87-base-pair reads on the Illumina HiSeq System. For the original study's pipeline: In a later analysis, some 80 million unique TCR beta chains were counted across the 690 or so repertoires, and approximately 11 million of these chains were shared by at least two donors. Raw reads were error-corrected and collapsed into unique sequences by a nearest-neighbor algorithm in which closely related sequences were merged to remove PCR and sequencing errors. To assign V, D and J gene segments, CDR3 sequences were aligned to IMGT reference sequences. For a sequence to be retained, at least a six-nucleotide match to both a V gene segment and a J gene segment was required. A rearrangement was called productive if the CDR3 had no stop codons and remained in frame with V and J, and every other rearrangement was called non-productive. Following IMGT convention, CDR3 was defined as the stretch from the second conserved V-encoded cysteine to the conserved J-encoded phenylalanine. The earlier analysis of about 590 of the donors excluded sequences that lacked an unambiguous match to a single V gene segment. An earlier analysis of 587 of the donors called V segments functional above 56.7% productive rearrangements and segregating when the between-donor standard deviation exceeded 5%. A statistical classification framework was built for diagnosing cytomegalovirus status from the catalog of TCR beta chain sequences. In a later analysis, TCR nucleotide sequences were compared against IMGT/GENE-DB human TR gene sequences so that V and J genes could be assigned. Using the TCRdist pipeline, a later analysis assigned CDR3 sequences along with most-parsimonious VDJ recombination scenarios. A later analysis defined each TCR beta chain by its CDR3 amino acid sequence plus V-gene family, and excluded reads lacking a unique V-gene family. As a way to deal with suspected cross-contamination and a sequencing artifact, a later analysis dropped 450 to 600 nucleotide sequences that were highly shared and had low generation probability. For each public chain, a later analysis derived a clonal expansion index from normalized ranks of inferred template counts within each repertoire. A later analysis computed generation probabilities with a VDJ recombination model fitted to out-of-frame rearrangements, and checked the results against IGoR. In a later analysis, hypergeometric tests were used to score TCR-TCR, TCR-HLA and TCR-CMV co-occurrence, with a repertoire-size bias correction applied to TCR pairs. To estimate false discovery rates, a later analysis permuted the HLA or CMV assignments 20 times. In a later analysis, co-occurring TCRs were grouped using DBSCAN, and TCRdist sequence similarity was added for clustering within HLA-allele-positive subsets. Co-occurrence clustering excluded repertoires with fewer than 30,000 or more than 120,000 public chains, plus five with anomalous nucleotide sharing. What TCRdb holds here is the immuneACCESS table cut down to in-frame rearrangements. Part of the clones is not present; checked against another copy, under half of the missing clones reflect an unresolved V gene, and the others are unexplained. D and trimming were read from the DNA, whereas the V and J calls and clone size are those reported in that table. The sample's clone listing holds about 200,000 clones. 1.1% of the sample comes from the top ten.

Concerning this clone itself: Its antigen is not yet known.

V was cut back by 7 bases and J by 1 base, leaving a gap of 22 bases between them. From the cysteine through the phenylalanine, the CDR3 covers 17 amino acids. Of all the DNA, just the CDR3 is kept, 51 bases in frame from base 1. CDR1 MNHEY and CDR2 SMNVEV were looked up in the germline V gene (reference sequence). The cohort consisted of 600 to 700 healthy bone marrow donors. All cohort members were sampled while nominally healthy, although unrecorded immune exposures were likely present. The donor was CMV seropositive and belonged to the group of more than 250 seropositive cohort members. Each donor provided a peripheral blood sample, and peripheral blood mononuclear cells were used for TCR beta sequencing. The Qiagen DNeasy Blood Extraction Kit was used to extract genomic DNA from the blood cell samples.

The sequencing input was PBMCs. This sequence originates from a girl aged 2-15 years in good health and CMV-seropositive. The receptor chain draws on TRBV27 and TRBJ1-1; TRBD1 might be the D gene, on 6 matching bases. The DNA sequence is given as TGTGCCAGCACCCCCACAGTCGGGGGGCCCGCGAACACTGAAGCTTTCTTT. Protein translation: CASTPTVGGPANTEAFF.